The 22 T cell receptor beta chains below were found in one sample sequenced in a study of blood T cells in healthy people across ages. A second about 6 to 12 cycle PCR used barcoded and J-beta primers. TCRdb called the 5' RACE reads again in MiXCR, with one record for every CDR3 protein. Of about 800,000 distinct CDR3 sequences in the sample, about 62% were seen once. Input material: blood. These receptors all come from a man aged 30-40 years in good health.

This clonotype was found a few times. This chain connects TRBV4-3 to TRBJ2-1, with D uncertain. The CDR3 covers 16 residues. CDR1 LGHNA and CDR2 YSLEER come from the germline V gene. With 2 bases removed from V and 0 bases from J, the gap between germline ends came to 11 bases. CDR3 protein: CASSQSLGSSYNEQFF. In DNA, the CDR3 is TGCGCCAGCAGCCAAAGTTTAGGAAGCTCCTACAATGAGCAGTTCTTC.

This clonotype showed up just a few times. The chain employs TRBV4-2 and TRBJ1-2; D not certain. Trimming shortened V by 0 bases and J by 4 bases, and 24 bases separated the two germline ends. Germline lookup yields CDR1 LGHNA and CDR2 YNFKEQ. The CDR3 contains 19 residues. CDR3 region: CASSQDPFSVVGLGYGYTF. The CDR3 DNA follows: TGTGCCAGCAGCCAAGATCCCTTTTCTGTGGTAGGGCTAGGCTATGGCTACACCTTC.

This chain joins TRBV3-1 and TRBJ1-2; D gene unclear. This CDR3 comprises 14 residues. Germline CDR1 is LGHDT and CDR2 is YNNKEL (reference sequence). The germline V and J ends were trimmed by 0 bases and 4 bases, with 9 bases remaining between them. The CDR3 protein is CASSQDSSIYGYTF. Here the CDR3 DNA reads TGTGCCAGCAGCCAAGACTCCAGCATCTATGGCTACACCTTC. The full variable domain, in which reference TRBV3-1 and TRBJ1-2 provide the parts outside the CDR3, is DTAVSQTPKYLVTQMGNDKSIKCEQNLGHDTMYWYKQDSKKFLKIMFSYNNKELIINETVPNRFSPKSPDKAHLNLHINSLELGDSAVYFCASSQDSSIYGYTFGSGTRLTVV.

This chain connects TRBV7-9 to TRBJ2-1, with no clear D. This CDR3 is built from 14 residues. V was clipped by 0 bases and J by 7 bases, with 10 bases between them. Germline CDR1 SEHNR, CDR2 FQNEAQ (reference sequence). CDR3 amino acids: CASSLASETNEQFF. The CDR3 nucleotides are TGTGCCAGCAGCTTAGCGTCAGAAACGAATGAGCAGTTCTTC.

This clonotype was picked up a small number of times. The chain combines TRBV7-8 with TRBJ2-4, with a weak D call TRBD1 (5 bases). The ends were cut back, 5 bases at V and 9 bases at J, with 14 bases in the middle. Germline-derived CDR1 and CDR2 are SGHVS and FQNEAQ. The CDR3 totals 13 residues. The CDR3 DNA sequence: TGTGCCAGCAGCCCCACGCGGCAGGGCATTCAGTACTTC. Protein: CASSPTRQGIQYF.

V gene TRBV10-3 combines with J gene TRBJ1-6; perhaps TRBD1 as D (6 bases). This CDR3 is built from 13 residues. Trimming left V 6 bases short and J 9 bases short, with 12 bases between. Germline V lookup: CDR1 ENHRY, CDR2 SYGVKD. The CDR3: CAISVEDSSPLHF. Here the CDR3 DNA reads TGTGCCATCAGCGTGGAGGACAGTTCACCCCTCCACTTT.

The DNA for the CDR3 is TGTGCCAGCAGCTTGGGGCGGGTGGGGATAAGCTCCTACAATGAGCAGTTCTTC. Residues: CASSLGRVGISSYNEQFF. The gene calls are TRBV5-4 and TRBJ2-1; D possibly corresponds to TRBD2 (5 bases). V was trimmed by 0 bases and J by 0 bases, leaving 16 bases between them. The CDR3 contains 18 residues. Looked up from germline, CDR1 is SGHNT and CDR2 is YYREEE (reference sequence).

The chain uses TRBV12-3 or TRBV12-4 and TRBJ2-4; TRBD1 matches 7 bases. The J call may be incorrect, as the DNA end agrees better with TRBJ2-7. The CDR3 covers 15 residues. The CDR3 region has the DNA TGTGCCAGCAGTTTGGGGGACAGTCCAACCTACGAGCAGTACTTC. Translating it yields CASSLGDSPTYEQYF.

This chain uses TRBV6-5 with TRBJ2-5; 8 bases agree with TRBD1. CDR1 and CDR2 (germline): MNHEY, SVGAGI. J lost 5 bases, V lost 0 bases, and 5 bases had no gene match. The CDR3 covers 15 residues. The CDR3 loop reads CASSYSANRGETQYF. In nucleotides, the CDR3 is TGTGCCAGCAGTTACTCGGCGAACAGGGGGGAGACCCAGTACTTC.

This clonotype was seen once. The chain has TRBV29-1 and TRBJ1-4; 10 nucleotides align to TRBD1. V lost 7 bases, J lost 10 bases, and 12 bases stayed unmatched. This CDR3 has 14 amino acids. The germline V gene encodes CDR1 SQVTM and CDR2 ANQGSEA. CDR3 sequence: CSGGDRGNPGKLFF. CDR3 nucleotides: TGCAGCGGGGGGGACAGGGGTAACCCTGGAAAACTGTTTTTT.

This clonotype was picked up one time. The chain combines TRBV3-1 with TRBJ2-7, with no clear D. Trimming cost V 0 bases and J 7 bases, with 13 bases left between them. CDR1 and CDR2 from the germline V gene are LGHDT and YNNKEL (reference sequence). The CDR3 length is 14 residues. CDR3: CASSQDPANGEQYF. As DNA, the CDR3 is TGTGCCAGCAGCCAAGATCCGGCCAATGGGGAGCAGTACTTC.

The chain has TRBV4-2 and TRBJ2-5, with a tentative D call TRBD1 (5 bases). This CDR3 comprises 15 residues. The germline V gene has CDR1 LGHNA and CDR2 YNFKEQ. V lost 1 base and J lost 5, with 14 bases in between. The CDR3, as DNA: TGTGCCAGCAGCCAAGGTAGCTGGGGCCGCGAGACCCAGTACTTC. This translates into CASSQGSWGRETQYF.

V gene TRBV3-1 combines with J gene TRBJ2-5; 10 positions agree with TRBD2. The DNA end is a closer match to TRBJ2-7, so the J assignment may be wrong. The length of the CDR3 is 16 residues. Germline lookup yields CDR1 LGHDT and CDR2 YNNKEL (reference sequence). CDR3 sequence: CASSQLWASGRGEQYF. The DNA of the CDR3 is TGTGCCAGCAGCCAATTGTGGGCTAGCGGGAGAGGCGAGCAGTACTTC.

This rearrangement joins TRBV28 to TRBJ2-1, with unresolved D. V lost 6 bases, J lost 3 bases, and 9 bases lay in between. The CDR3 covers 13 residues. The germline V gene encodes CDR1 MDHEN and CDR2 SYDVKM. CDR3 nucleotide sequence: TGTGCCAGCAGCTACGAGTTCTACAATGAGCAGTTCTTC. Translated: CASSYEFYNEQFF.

The chain combines TRBV4-2 with TRBJ2-1; D unclear. CDR1 is LGHNA, CDR2 YNFKEQ, per germline. Between the trimmed V and J ends, which lost 3 bases and 5 bases, there was a span of 17 bases. The length of the CDR3 is 16 residues. The DNA of the CDR3 is TGTGCCAGCAGCCACCCCGGGCCCCAGCGTCACAATGAGCAGTTCTTC. Translated: CASSHPGPQRHNEQFF.

This clonotype appeared a few times. V is TRBV28 and J is TRBJ2-3; TRBD2 matches 9 bases. From germline, CDR1 is MDHEN and CDR2 SYDVKM. The CDR3 runs to 18 residues. Losses at the gene ends were 5 bases for V and 0 bases for J; bases not matched to a gene: 12. CDR3 sequence: CASSPRWGGRASTDTQYF. The CDR3 bases are TGTGCCAGCAGTCCCCGCTGGGGCGGGAGGGCCAGCACAGATACGCAGTATTTT.

The chain links TRBV3-1 to TRBJ2-1; TRBD2 is a possible D gene (7 bases). The V and J ends lost 3 bases and 4 bases respectively, with 13 bases between them. Germline V lookup: CDR1 LGHDT, CDR2 YNNKEL (reference sequence). This CDR3 spans 15 amino acids. CDR3 amino acids: CASSQGGGGYNEQFF. DNA of the CDR3: TGTGCCAGCAGCCAGGGCGGGGGCGGGTACAATGAGCAGTTCTTC.

This clonotype was detected a few times. The V call is TRBV7-9, the J call TRBJ2-5; perhaps TRBD2 as D (6 bases). CDR1 and CDR2 from the germline V gene are SEHNR and FQNEAQ (reference sequence). The CDR3 sequence is 15 residues long. V was shortened by 0 bases and J by 2 bases, with 10 bases between the two germline ends. The CDR3 DNA is TGTGCCAGCAGCTTAGCGGGGGGTATTCAAGAGACCCAGTACTTC. Translation gives CASSLAGGIQETQYF.

The chain combines TRBV27 with TRBJ2-4; maybe TRBD1 (6 bases). Trimming left V 4 bases short and J 7 bases short, with 11 bases between. From germline, CDR1 is MNHEY and CDR2 SMNVEV (reference sequence). This CDR3 has 13 amino acids. In DNA, the CDR3 is TGTGCCAGCAGTTGGGACATGGGGAACATTCAGTACTTC. Residues: CASSWDMGNIQYF.

The chain combines TRBV5-1 with TRBJ2-5; D ambiguous. Trimming removed 4 bases from V and 2 bases from J, with 15 bases in between. CDR3 size: 15 residues. Germline CDR1 SGHRS, CDR2 YFSETQ. The CDR3 protein is CASSPMAYQQETQYF. Here the CDR3 DNA reads TGCGCCAGCAGCCCCATGGCATATCAACAAGAGACCCAGTACTTC.

The V call is TRBV7-8, the J call TRBJ2-1, with 8 bases that match TRBD2. V lost 4 bases, J lost 4 bases, and 9 bases stayed unmatched. The germline gives CDR1 SGHVS, CDR2 FQNEAQ. The CDR3 spans 16 residues. CDR3 loop: CASSSGSGSKYNEQFF. The CDR3 nucleotides read TGTGCCAGCAGCTCCGGGAGCGGGAGTAAGTACAATGAGCAGTTCTTC.

The gene calls are TRBV7-9 and TRBJ2-7; tentative D call: TRBD2 (6 bases). There are 14 residues in the CDR3. The V gene lost 7 bases and the J gene lost 2 bases, with 15 bases spanning the gap. Looked up from germline, CDR1 is SEHNR and CDR2 is FQNEAQ (reference sequence). In DNA form, the CDR3 reads TGTGCCAGCACCCGTTCTGGGGAGGCCTACGAGCAGTACTTC. Protein sequence: CASTRSGEAYEQYF.